Sequencing of this T cell receptor (beta chain) was carried out in a study of control samples from healthy donors and cancer patients. The germline CDR1 and CDR2 sequences are LGHDT and YNNKEL (reference sequence). Between the trimmed V and J ends, which lost 0 bases and 0 bases, there was a span of 21 bases. CDR3 length: 20 residues. Method: immunoSEQ multiplex PCR; TCRdb's copy keeps in-frame clones and lacks some. The sample includes some 70,000 clones, about 83% of them seen just once. This TCR came from a man aged 55-75 years in good health. Sequences were obtained from blood. V gene TRBV3-1 (or the pseudogene TRBV3-2) combines with J gene TRBJ2-4; D ambiguous. The DNA of the CDR3 is TGTGCCAGCAGCCAAGATGGGTCCCTTCCGCGATCGGGAGCCAAAAACATTCAGTACTTC. It encodes CASSQDGSLPRSGAKNIQYF.